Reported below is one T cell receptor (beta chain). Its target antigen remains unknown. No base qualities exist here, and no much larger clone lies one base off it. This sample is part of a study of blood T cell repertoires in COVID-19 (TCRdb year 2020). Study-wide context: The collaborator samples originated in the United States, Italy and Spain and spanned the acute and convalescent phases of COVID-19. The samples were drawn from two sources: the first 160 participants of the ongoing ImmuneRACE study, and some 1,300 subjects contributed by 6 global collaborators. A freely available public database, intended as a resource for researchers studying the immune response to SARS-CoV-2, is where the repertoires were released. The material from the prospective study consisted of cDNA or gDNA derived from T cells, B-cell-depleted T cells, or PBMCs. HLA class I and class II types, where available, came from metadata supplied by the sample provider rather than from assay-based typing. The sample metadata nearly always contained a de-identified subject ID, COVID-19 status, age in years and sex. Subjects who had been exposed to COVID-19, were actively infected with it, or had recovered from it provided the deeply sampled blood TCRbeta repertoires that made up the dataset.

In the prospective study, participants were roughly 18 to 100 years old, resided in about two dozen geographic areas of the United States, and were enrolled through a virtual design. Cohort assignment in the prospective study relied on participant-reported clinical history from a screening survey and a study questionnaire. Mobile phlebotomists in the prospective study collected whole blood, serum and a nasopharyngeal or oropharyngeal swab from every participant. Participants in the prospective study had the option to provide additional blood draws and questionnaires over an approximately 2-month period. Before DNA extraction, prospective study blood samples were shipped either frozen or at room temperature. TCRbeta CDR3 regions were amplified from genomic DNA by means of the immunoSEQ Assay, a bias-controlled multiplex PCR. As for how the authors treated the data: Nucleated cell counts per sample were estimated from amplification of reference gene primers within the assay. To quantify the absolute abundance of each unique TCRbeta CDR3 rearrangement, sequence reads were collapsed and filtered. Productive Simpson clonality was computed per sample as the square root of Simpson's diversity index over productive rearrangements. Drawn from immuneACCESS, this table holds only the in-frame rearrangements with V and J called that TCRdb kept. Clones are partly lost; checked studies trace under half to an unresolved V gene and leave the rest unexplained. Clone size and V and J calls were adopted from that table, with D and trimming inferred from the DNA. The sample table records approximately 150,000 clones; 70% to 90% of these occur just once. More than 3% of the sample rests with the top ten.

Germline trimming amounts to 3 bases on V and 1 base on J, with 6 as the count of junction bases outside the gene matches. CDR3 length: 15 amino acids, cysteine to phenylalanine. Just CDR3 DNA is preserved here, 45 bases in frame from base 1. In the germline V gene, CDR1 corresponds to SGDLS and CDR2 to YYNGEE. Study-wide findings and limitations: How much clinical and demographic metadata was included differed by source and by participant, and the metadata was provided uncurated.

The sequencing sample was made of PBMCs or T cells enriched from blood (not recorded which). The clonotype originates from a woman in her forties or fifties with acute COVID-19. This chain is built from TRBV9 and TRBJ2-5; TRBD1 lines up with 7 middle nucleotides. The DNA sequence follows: TGTGCCAGCAGCGCCTGGGACAGACCCCAAGAGACCCAGTACTTC. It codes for CASSAWDRPQETQYF.